This passage covers 23 T cell receptor beta chains from one sample sequenced in a study of T cell changes during pregnancy in multiple sclerosis. Sequencing used immunoSEQ multiplex PCR; TCRdb keeps in-frame clones, though not all of them. The table records approximately 70,000 clones, just over 90% of them present only once. This specimen consisted of peripheral blood, obtained in the second trimester of pregnancy. The receptor set was obtained from a female donor in good health, enrolled as a control in a pregnancy study.

The J gene is TRBJ2-1, the V gene TRBV7-9; TRBD2 matches at 9 bases. Germline V CDR1 and CDR2: SEHNR, FQNEAQ (reference sequence). There are 16 residues in the CDR3. V trimming: 4 bases; J trimming: 4 bases; junction bases outside the gene matches: 8. For the CDR3, the DNA is TGTGCCAGCAGCTCACAGGGAACTAGCGGGTACAATGAGCAGTTCTTC. It specifies CASSSQGTSGYNEQFF.

The chain joins TRBV30 to TRBJ2-1; TRBD1 agrees at 7 bases. Germline V lookup: CDR1 GTSNPN, CDR2 SVGIG (reference sequence). With V trimmed by 4 bases and J by 4 bases, 10 bases remained unmatched. The CDR3 length is 15 residues. The CDR3, as DNA: TGTGCCTGGACAGGGGGAACGGATTTTTACAATGAGCAGTTCTTC. This encodes CAWTGGTDFYNEQFF.

This clone has just a few counts. The V call is TRBV6-4, the J call TRBJ1-6; the match to TRBD1 covers 9 bases. The V gene's germline CDR1 is MRHNA and CDR2 SNTAGT. The ends lost 6 bases at V and 6 bases at J; junction bases unmatched: 0. This CDR3 is built from 13 residues. CDR3 sequence: CASRGQGNSPLHF. The CDR3 nucleotides are TGTGCCAGCAGGGGACAGGGTAATTCACCCCTCCACTTT.

The chain employs TRBV11-3 and TRBJ2-7; tentative D call: TRBD2 (5 bases). Trimming took off 2 bases at V and 6 bases at J, with 11 bases between the two ends. CDR3 length: 13 residues. CDR1 and CDR2 from the germline V gene are SGHNT and YENEEA. The CDR3 here is CASSLSSGVEQYF. CDR3 DNA: TGTGCCAGCAGCTTAAGTTCCGGGGTCGAGCAGTACTTC.

The rearrangement joins TRBV7-9 to TRBJ2-3, with a weak D call TRBD2 (5 bases). Germline V gives CDR1 SEHNR, CDR2 FQNEAQ (reference sequence). The CDR3 totals 14 residues. Trimming took off 8 bases at V and 2 bases at J, with 14 bases between the two ends. The CDR3 spells CASGSQRPTDTQYF. In DNA, the CDR3 is TGTGCCAGCGGTTCTCAGCGGCCCACAGATACGCAGTATTTT. Full variable domain (missing parts from reference TRBV7-9 and TRBJ2-3): DTGVSQNPRHKITKRGQNVTFRCDPISEHNRLYWYRQTLGQGPEFLTYFQNEAQLEKSRLLSDRFSAERPKGSFSTLEIQRTEQGDSAMYLCASGSQRPTDTQYFGPGTRLTVL.

This chain connects TRBV15 to TRBJ1-6; unclear D gene. Germline CDR1 reads LNHNV; CDR2 reads YYDKDF (reference sequence). The CDR3 covers 13 residues. V was cut by 0 bases and J by 14 bases, with 11 bases left in between. In DNA, the CDR3 is TGTGCCACCAGCAGAGATAGAGGAAAGACCCTCCACTTT. Its translation is CATSRDRGKTLHF.

This clone was picked up one time. The rearrangement links TRBV6-1 to TRBJ1-1; a possible D gene is TRBD1 (6 bases). CDR1 is MNHNS, CDR2 SASEGT, per germline. The CDR3 consists of 14 residues. The V end lost 5 bases, the J end lost 1 base, and 11 bases lay between the germline ends. The CDR3 spells CASSRWTANTEAFF. CDR3 sequence (DNA): TGTGCCAGCAGTAGGTGGACAGCGAACACTGAAGCTTTCTTT.

This clone has just a few counts. This chain links TRBV27 with TRBJ1-1, with TRBD1 as a possible D gene (5 bases). The ends were cut back, 6 bases at V and 1 base at J, with 12 bases in the middle. Germline assignment: CDR1 MNHEY and CDR2 SMNVEV (reference sequence). The CDR3 is 14 amino acids. Here the CDR3 reads CASRTGGQNTEAFF. CDR3 DNA sequence: TGTGCCAGCAGAACCGGTGGACAGAACACTGAAGCTTTCTTT.

The J gene is TRBJ2-7, the V gene TRBV11-2; possibly TRBD2 for D (5 bases). Trimming took 1 base from V and 0 from J, leaving 19 bases between them. This CDR3 has 18 residues. Germline V gives CDR1 SGHAT, CDR2 FQNNGV. The CDR3 loop is CASSLGPRAFLPSYEQYF. The CDR3 region has the DNA TGTGCCAGCAGCTTAGGACCGAGGGCTTTCCTTCCCTCCTACGAGCAGTACTTC.

This clone appeared many times. The V call is TRBV4-2, the J call TRBJ2-2; 9 bases are shared with TRBD2. The germline V gene encodes CDR1 LGHNA and CDR2 YNFKEQ. The CDR3 has 16 amino acids. The V segment lost 0 bases and the J segment 4 bases; nucleotides outside the gene matches: 3. CDR3 protein: CASSQDLGLATGELFF. The CDR3 DNA reads TGTGCCAGCAGCCAAGATTTGGGACTAGCCACCGGGGAGCTGTTTTTT.

The V call is TRBV9, the J call TRBJ2-1; D possibly corresponds to TRBD2 (6 bases). In germline, CDR1 is SGDLS, CDR2 YYNGEE. V was clipped by 3 bases and J by 2 bases, with 15 bases between them. The CDR3 sequence is 16 residues long. As DNA, the CDR3 is TGTGCCAGCAGCGCCGGTGCGGGGCTCCCCTACAATGAGCAGTTCTTC. Encoded protein: CASSAGAGLPYNEQFF.

This clone was counted once. This chain connects TRBV2 to TRBJ1-5, with D perhaps TRBD1 (6 bases). The length of the CDR3 is 14 residues. The germline gives CDR1 SNHLY, CDR2 FYNNEI. V was clipped by 5 bases and J by 2 bases, with 10 bases between them. DNA of the CDR3: TGTGCCAGCAGTTTCGGACAGCGCAATCAGCCCCAGCATTTT. Translated, it gives CASSFGQRNQPQHF.

This clone occurred a few times. The chain joins TRBV7-9 to TRBJ2-1; D not certain. V was cut by 1 base and J by 12 bases, with 10 bases left in between. Germline CDR1 and CDR2: SEHNR and FQNEAQ (reference sequence). This CDR3 region has 12 residues. The CDR3 protein is CASSLETSGQFF. DNA for the CDR3: TGTGCCAGCAGCTTAGAGACTTCCGGGCAGTTCTTC.

The V and J genes are TRBV28 and TRBJ2-7; the D gene is possibly TRBD1 (6 bases). CDR3 length: 14 amino acids. The germline V gene encodes CDR1 MDHEN and CDR2 SYDVKM. Trimming left V 3 bases short and J 0 bases short, with 9 bases between. CDR3 loop: CASSFPGASYEQYF. DNA for the CDR3: TGTGCCAGCAGTTTCCCAGGGGCCTCCTACGAGCAGTACTTC.

The chain has TRBV6-1 and TRBJ1-5, with D unresolved. Trimming took 1 base from V and 6 from J, leaving 10 bases between them. Per germline, CDR1 MNHNS and CDR2 SASEGT. There are 14 residues in the CDR3. CDR3 sequence: CASSEGWEGQPQHF. Written as DNA, the CDR3 is TGTGCCAGCAGTGAAGGATGGGAGGGTCAGCCCCAGCATTTT.

This sequence joins TRBV7-9 and TRBJ1-1, with D tentatively TRBD1 (5 bases). V was shortened by 5 bases and J by 2 bases, with 12 bases between the two germline ends. Germline V CDR1 and CDR2: SEHNR, FQNEAQ (reference sequence). CDR3 length equals 14 residues. The CDR3 coding sequence is TGTGCCAGCAGCCCGGGGGATTTCAACACTGAAGCTTTCTTT. It codes for CASSPGDFNTEAFF.

The chain uses TRBV4-1 and TRBJ2-7; no definite D call. Deletions cut 2 bases from V and 4 bases from J, with 6 bases between. From germline, CDR1 is MGHRA and CDR2 YSYEKL. The CDR3 consists of 12 residues. CDR3: CASSQPGYEQYF. CDR3 sequence (DNA): TGCGCCAGCAGCCAACCCGGGTACGAGCAGTACTTC.

V gene TRBV6-4 combines with J gene TRBJ2-3; TRBD1 aligns across 10 bases. Germline lookup yields CDR1 MRHNA and CDR2 SNTAGT. Trimming took 6 bases from V and 4 from J; bases not matched to a gene: 7. The CDR3 has 15 amino acids. The CDR3 DNA reads as TGTGCCAGCAGAAGGGACAGGGGAGTAGCAGATACGCAGTATTTT. This codes for CASRRDRGVADTQYF.

The V and J genes are TRBV7-8 and TRBJ1-6, with D unresolved. Trimming cost V 5 bases and J 7 bases, with 18 bases left between them. The CDR3 spans 16 residues. Germline V lookup: CDR1 SGHVS, CDR2 FQNEAQ. As DNA, the CDR3 is TGTGCCAGCAGCGTAGAACAAACACGAGGGAATTCACCCCTCCACTTT. Its translation: CASSVEQTRGNSPLHF.

V gene TRBV6-4 combines with J gene TRBJ2-3; 12 bases match TRBD2. J was trimmed by 4 bases and V by 4 bases; bases with no gene match: 0. Germline CDR1 is MRHNA and CDR2 is SNTAGT. This CDR3 is 14 amino acids long. The CDR3 sequence is CASSASGGADTQYF. In DNA form, the CDR3 reads TGTGCCAGCAGTGCTAGCGGGGGGGCAGATACGCAGTATTTT.

The chain uses TRBV2 and TRBJ1-5; D uncertain. The ends were cut back, 2 bases at V and 0 bases at J, with 5 bases in the middle. CDR1 and CDR2 (germline): SNHLY, FYNNEI. This CDR3 is 14 amino acids long. The CDR3 here is CASSEINSNQPQHF. CDR3 DNA sequence: TGTGCCAGCAGTGAAATTAATAGCAATCAGCCCCAGCATTTT. Full variable domain (remainder filled in from reference TRBV2 and TRBJ1-5): EPEVTQTPSHQVTQMGQEVILRCVPISNHLYFYWYRQILGQKVEFLVSFYNNEISEKSEIFDDQFSVERPDGSNFTLKIRSTKLEDSAMYFCASSEINSNQPQHFGDGTRLSIL.

The chain combines TRBV5-4 with TRBJ1-2; D may be TRBD1 (6 bases). The length of the CDR3 is 13 residues. V lost 2 bases to trimming and J lost 4 bases, with 9 bases between them. Germline V gene lookup returns CDR1 SGHNT and CDR2 YYREEE (reference sequence). Here the CDR3 reads CASSLQGPYGYTF. CDR3 in DNA: TGTGCCAGCAGCTTACAGGGTCCCTATGGCTACACCTTC. Variable domain in full (rest from reference TRBV5-4 and TRBJ1-2): ETGVTQSPTHLIKTRGQQVTLRCSSQSGHNTVSWYQQALGQGPQFIFQYYREEENGRGNFPPRFSGLQFPNYSSELNVNALELDDSALYLCASSLQGPYGYTFGSGTRLTVV.

The chain couples TRBV28 to TRBJ2-1; 7 nucleotides agree with TRBD2. This CDR3 contains 13 residues. V shed 3 bases, J shed 7 bases, and the junction held 3 bases outside the gene matches. CDR1 and CDR2 from the germline V gene are MDHEN and SYDVKM. CDR3 nucleotide sequence: TGTGCCAGCAGTTTTCAGGGAGGGAATGAGCAGTTCTTC. Encoded protein: CASSFQGGNEQFF.